Described below is a single T cell receptor (beta chain) sequence and its context. These data are taken from a study of T cells expressing NK-cell markers. About the study: Underlying the TCR beta repertoires were sorted CD3+CD56+NKG2C+, CD3+CD56+NKG2C- and CD3+CD56-NKG2C+ T cells.

This CDR3 region has 14 residues. Germline V gene sequence: CDR1 SGHNT, CDR2 YENEEA. From the 5' RACE reads, TCRdb lists one entry per CDR3 protein and no DNA. The sample table includes 350,000 to 500,000 distinct CDR3 sequences. This chain connects TRBV11-3 to TRBJ1-1. The source of this sequence is a woman aged 18 to 69 in good health. Specimen: blood T cells: a sorted CD56 or NKG2C T cell subset, CD4+ or CD8+ T cells, or bulk PBMC T cells (not recorded which). This CDR3 is CASSLGTSAAEAFF.